This section outlines one T cell receptor (beta chain) sequence together with its context. The data were obtained in a study of T cells in tuberculosis. Libraries were prepared by immunoSEQ multiplex PCR; TCRdb keeps only in-frame clonotypes and omits some of them. This table holds 80,000 to 90,000 clones, approximately 91% found once. Thawed, overnight-rested PBMC were stained with GMM-loaded CD1B tetramer, viability dye and anti-CD3, then sorted. The CD1B tetramers carried C32 glucose monomycolate purified from Rhodococcus equi. The germline CDR1 and CDR2 sequences are MNHNY and SVGAGI (reference sequence). This CDR3 region has 16 residues. Trimming stripped 6 bases from V and 0 bases from J, with 14 bases between.

The sequence was obtained from an adult woman with latent tuberculosis. V is TRBV6-6 and J is TRBJ2-2, with D tentatively TRBD1 (6 bases). Sequences were obtained from CD1b-GMM tetramer-negative cells sorted from PBMCs. DNA for the CDR3: TGTGCCAGCAGGTCTACAGGGCCTTCGAACACCGGGGAGCTGTTTTTT. Protein: CASRSTGPSNTGELFF.